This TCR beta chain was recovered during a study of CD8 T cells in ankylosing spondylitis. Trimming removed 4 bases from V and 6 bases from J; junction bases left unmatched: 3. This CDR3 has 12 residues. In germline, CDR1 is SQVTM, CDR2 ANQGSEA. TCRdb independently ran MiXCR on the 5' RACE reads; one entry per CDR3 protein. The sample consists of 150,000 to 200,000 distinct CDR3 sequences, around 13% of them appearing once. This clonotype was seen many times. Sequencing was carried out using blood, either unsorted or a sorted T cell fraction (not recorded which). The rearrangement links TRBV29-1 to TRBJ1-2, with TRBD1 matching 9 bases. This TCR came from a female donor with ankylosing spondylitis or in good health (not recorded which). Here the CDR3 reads CSVGTGENGYTF. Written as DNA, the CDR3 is TGCAGCGTTGGGACAGGGGAAAATGGCTACACCTTC.